The 21 T cell receptor beta chains presented below share a single source sample, sequenced in a study of T-cell memory formation after mild COVID-19. TCRdb ran MiXCR on the 5' RACE reads and lists one entry per CDR3 protein. The sample lists approximately 270,000 distinct CDR3 sequences, 15% to 20% occurring once. Sequenced material: PBMCs or a T cell subset sorted from them (not recorded which). These receptors originate from a man in his late teens or twenties who had mild COVID-19 (a few samples of this study predate the infection). Cell type and time point are not known.

The chain is built from TRBV12-3 or TRBV12-4 and TRBJ2-1; 11 bases fit TRBD2. Trimming cost V 3 bases and J 7 bases; bases outside gene matches: 8. The CDR3 has 16 residues. For the CDR3, the DNA is TGTGCCAGCAGTTTCGGGTATAGCGGGGGGGCAAATGAGCAGTTCTTC. Translation: CASSFGYSGGANEQFF.

At least ten counts were recorded for this clonotype. The V call is TRBV10-1, the J call TRBJ2-3; D is unclear. The CDR3 length is 13 residues. V lost 4 bases to trimming and J lost 2 bases, with 7 bases between them. CDR1 is WNHNN and CDR2 is SYGVQD in the germline V gene (reference sequence). This chain's CDR3 is CASSAGLTDTQYF. In nucleotides, the CDR3 is TGCGCCAGCAGTGCCGGTCTCACAGATACGCAGTATTTT.

The chain employs TRBV12-5 and TRBJ1-6, with D uncertain. This CDR3 contains 14 residues. In germline, CDR1 is LGHNT, CDR2 FRNRAP. V dropped 7 bases and J dropped 2 bases, with 9 bases sitting between them. Written as DNA, the CDR3 is TGTGCTAGTGCCCTTGACACCTATAATTCACCCCTCCACTTT. Translated, it gives CASALDTYNSPLHF.

This clonotype was observed a handful of times. The chain links TRBV4-1 to TRBJ2-7; 7 bases are a match to TRBD1. V lost 2 bases to trimming and J lost 4 bases; unmatched junction nucleotides: 5. The CDR3 has 14 amino acids. CDR1 is MGHRA, CDR2 YSYEKL, per germline. The CDR3 coding sequence is TGCGCCAGCAGCCAAATTGCAGGGGGTTACGAGCAGTACGTC. This translates into CASSQIAGGYEQYV.

V usage is TRBV6-5 and J usage is TRBJ1-4, with D possibly TRBD1 on 6 matching bases. V was pared by 6 bases and J by 0 bases, with 8 bases between. CDR1 and CDR2 (germline): MNHEY, SVGAGI. CDR3 length equals 14 residues. CDR3 DNA sequence: TGTGCCAGCAGCAGGGGTTCAACTAATGAAAAACTGTTTTTT. Its translation: CASSRGSTNEKLFF.

J is TRBJ2-5 and V is TRBV20-1; 11 nucleotides line up with TRBD1. J lost 5 bases, V lost 1 base, and 3 bases had no gene match. The CDR3 is 14 residues long. The germline V gene encodes CDR1 DFQATT and CDR2 SNEGSKA (reference sequence). The CDR3 loop is CSARGTGGKETQYF. DNA of the CDR3: TGCAGTGCTAGAGGGACAGGGGGCAAGGAGACCCAGTACTTC.

This clonotype was seen a handful of times. The V call is TRBV5-1, the J call TRBJ1-3; D possibly corresponds to TRBD1 (5 bases). Per germline, CDR1 SGHRS and CDR2 YFSETQ. The CDR3 totals 15 residues. Trimming shortened V by 0 bases and J by 1 base, and 8 bases separated the two germline ends. As DNA, the CDR3 is TGCGCCAGCAGCTTGGTTGGGACTTCTGGAAACACCATATATTTT. It yields the protein CASSLVGTSGNTIYF.

Only a few counts were recorded for this clonotype. The CDR3 nucleotides read TGTGCCAGCTCCGGGACAGGGGGAACGGATGGAGATACGCAGTATTTT. Protein product: CASSGTGGTDGDTQYF. The V gene is TRBV9, the J gene TRBJ2-3, with 11 bases lining up with TRBD1. The CDR3 has 16 residues. Trimming cost V 7 bases and J 5 bases; bases outside gene matches: 12. Germline V gene data show CDR1 as SGDLS and CDR2 as YYNGEE. The full variable domain, completed using reference TRBV9 and TRBJ2-3, is DSGVTQTPKHLITATGQRVTLRCSPRSGDLSVYWYQQSLDQGLQFLIQYYNGEERAKGNILERFSAQQFPDLHSELNLSSLELGDSALYFCASSGTGGTDGDTQYFGPGTRLTVL.

In its sample, this clonotype was seen a few times. V usage is TRBV7-9 and J usage is TRBJ1-1, with D maybe TRBD1 (5 bases). The CDR3 totals 14 residues. V was cut by 1 base and J by 5 bases, with 11 bases left in between. Germline V gene sequence: CDR1 SEHNR, CDR2 FQNEAQ (reference sequence). CDR3 in amino acids: CASSLEGAGTEAFF. In DNA, the CDR3 is TGTGCCAGCAGCTTAGAAGGGGCAGGGACTGAAGCTTTCTTT.

Ten or more counts support this clonotype. The chain recombines TRBV29-1 with TRBJ1-1; D uncertain. Germline assignment: CDR1 SQVTM and CDR2 ANQGSEA. The CDR3 extends over 10 amino acids. Trimming cost V 4 bases and J 7 bases, with 7 bases left between them. DNA of the CDR3: TGCAGCGTTGCAGATTTTGAAGCTTTCTTT. Protein product: CSVADFEAFF.

This clonotype was found a few times. V gene TRBV7-3 combines with J gene TRBJ2-1; TRBD2 is a possible D gene (5 bases). This CDR3 region has 17 residues. Per the germline V gene, CDR1 is SGHTA and CDR2 is FQGTGA. With 2 bases removed from V and 1 base from J, the gap between germline ends came to 15 bases. As DNA, the CDR3 is TGTGCCAGCAGCTTAGGAGGTCCGCAGTATTCCTACAATGAGCAGTTCTTC. It is translated as CASSLGGPQYSYNEQFF.

This clonotype has only a few counts. The rearrangement joins TRBV12-3 or TRBV12-4 to TRBJ1-1, with a possible D match to TRBD1 (6 bases). Trimming left V 1 base short and J 0 bases short, with 12 bases between. The CDR3 contains 16 residues. The CDR3 region is CASSLGQGPLNTEAFF. The CDR3 region has the DNA TGTGCCAGCAGTTTAGGTCAGGGGCCTCTGAACACTGAAGCTTTCTTT.

The chain links TRBV12-3 or TRBV12-4 to TRBJ2-5; 9 bases fit TRBD1. After removal of 5 bases from V and 4 bases from J, the junction contained 5 bases not matched to a gene. This CDR3 has 14 residues. For the CDR3, the DNA is TGTGCCAGCAGTGATCGGGACAGGGTAGAGACCCAGTACTTC. Translation gives CASSDRDRVETQYF.

The chain combines TRBV3-1 with TRBJ1-6; D unresolved. CDR1 is LGHDT and CDR2 is YNNKEL in the germline V gene (reference sequence). The ends were cut back, 5 bases at V and 8 bases at J, with 10 bases in the middle. The CDR3 has 13 residues. CDR3 sequence: CASSSQRYSPLHF. Written as DNA, the CDR3 is TGTGCCAGCAGCTCTCAACGGTATTCACCCCTCCACTTT.

This clonotype was recorded a few times. The chain joins TRBV12-3 or TRBV12-4 to TRBJ1-2, with TRBD1 identical over 7 bases. V dropped 4 bases and J dropped 0; count of bases not matched to a gene: 2. There are 14 residues in the CDR3. CDR3 nucleotide sequence: TGTGCCAGCAGTTGGACAGGAACTAACTATGGCTACACCTTC. It translates to CASSWTGTNYGYTF.

This rearrangement joins TRBV24-1 to TRBJ1-2, with a tentative D call TRBD1 (5 bases). Germline CDR1 KGHDR, CDR2 SFDVKD. V lost 3 bases to trimming and J lost 4 bases, with 11 bases between them. CDR3 length: 14 amino acids. The CDR3 loop reads CATSDHRTGYGYTF. Written as DNA, the CDR3 is TGTGCCACCAGTGATCACAGGACGGGCTATGGCTACACCTTC.

CDR3 bases: TGTGCCAGCAGCCCTGGACGGTCGGGAACTGAAGCTTTCTTT. It yields the protein CASSPGRSGTEAFF. V and J are TRBV7-9 and TRBJ1-1; D remains unclear. Germline V CDR1 and CDR2: SEHNR, FQNEAQ (reference sequence). With 5 bases removed from V and 5 bases from J, the gap between germline ends came to 15 bases. The CDR3 sequence is 14 residues long.

This clonotype has more than one count but fewer than ten. This chain uses TRBV11-1 with TRBJ1-1; D remains unclear. The V end was cut by 6 bases, the J end by 0 bases, with 23 bases between. The CDR3 length is 18 residues. Germline-derived CDR1 and CDR2 are SGHAT and FQDESV (reference sequence). The CDR3: CASSRTGFPQRLNTEAFF. CDR3 nucleotides: TGTGCCAGCAGTCGAACCGGGTTTCCGCAGCGGTTGAACACTGAAGCTTTCTTT.

This clonotype turned up a few times. The V gene is TRBV5-1, the J gene TRBJ2-2, with D uncertain. Trimming pared 0 bases from V and 6 bases from J, leaving 12 bases between. The CDR3 spans 15 residues. Looked up from germline, CDR1 is SGHRS and CDR2 is YFSETQ. CDR3 sequence (DNA): TGCGCCAGCAGCTTGGCCCAGAACCGGGCCGGGGAGCTGTTTTTT. The encoded protein is CASSLAQNRAGELFF.

The chain couples TRBV6-6 to TRBJ2-3; maybe TRBD2 (7 bases). CDR1 and CDR2 from the germline V gene are MNHNY and SVGAGI (reference sequence). This CDR3 region has 17 residues. V gave up 5 bases and J gave up 4 bases, with 22 bases separating them. The CDR3 reads CASSRLSGGQTADTQYF. The CDR3 DNA is TGTGCCAGCAGTAGACTTTCGGGGGGCCAGACCGCAGATACGCAGTATTTT.

The rearrangement links TRBV20-1 to TRBJ2-1; 7 bases match TRBD2. The CDR3 covers 16 residues. CDR1 is DFQATT and CDR2 is SNEGSKA in the germline V gene (reference sequence). V gave up 0 bases and J gave up 4 bases; unmatched junction bases: 9. The DNA for the CDR3 is TGCAGTGCTAGAGACCCCCGGGCGGGGGAATACAATGAGCAGTTCTTC. Its protein is CSARDPRAGEYNEQFF.